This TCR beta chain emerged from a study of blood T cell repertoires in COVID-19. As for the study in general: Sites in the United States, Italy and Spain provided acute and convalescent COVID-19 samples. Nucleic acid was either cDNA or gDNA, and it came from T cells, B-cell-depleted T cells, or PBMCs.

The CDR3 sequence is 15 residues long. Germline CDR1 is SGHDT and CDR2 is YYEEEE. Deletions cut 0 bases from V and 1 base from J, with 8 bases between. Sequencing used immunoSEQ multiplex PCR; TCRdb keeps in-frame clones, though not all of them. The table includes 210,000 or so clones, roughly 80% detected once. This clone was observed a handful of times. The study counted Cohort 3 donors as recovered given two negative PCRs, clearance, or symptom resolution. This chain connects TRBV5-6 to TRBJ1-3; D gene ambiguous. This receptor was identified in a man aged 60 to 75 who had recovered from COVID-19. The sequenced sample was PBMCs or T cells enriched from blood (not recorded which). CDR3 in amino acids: CASSLGSNSGNTIYF. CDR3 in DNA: TGTGCCAGCAGCTTGGGGAGTAATTCTGGAAACACCATATATTTT. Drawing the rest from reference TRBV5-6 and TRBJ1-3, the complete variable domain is DAGVTQSPTHLIKTRGQQVTLRCSPKSGHDTVSWYQQALGQGPQFIFQYYEEEERQRGNFPDRFSGHQFPNYSSELNVNALLLGDSALYLCASSLGSNSGNTIYFGEGSWLTVV.